This T cell receptor (beta chain) was found in a study of a mutant IDH1 vaccine in newly diagnosed glioma. Time point described: week 11, during vaccination. Mutant IDH1 20-mer peptide, at 300 ug, made up each vaccine dose, with topical imiquimod. For this clone: Its antigen is as yet unknown.

Here immunoSEQ multiplex PCR was the method, and the copy in TCRdb shows in-frame clones only, minus some. The table lists some 54,000 clones, over 75% of them singletons, with around 2.2% in the top ten. Whole-study results and caveats: Vaccination elicited immune responses in approximately 93% of patients.

V was pared by 0 bases and J by 5 bases, with 13 bases between. This CDR3 contains 16 residues. CDR1 is LGHNA, CDR2 YSLEER, per germline. V and J are TRBV4-3 and TRBJ1-4, with a tentative D call TRBD1 (5 bases). The source material was PBMCs, sampled from a glioma patient whose treatment included an IDH1 peptide vaccine. This clonotype was sampled from a man aged 45-60 years with glioma. The chain's CDR3 is CASSQDTRDGNEKLFF. In nucleotides, the CDR3 is TGCGCCAGCAGCCAAGATACCCGGGACGGGAATGAAAAACTGTTTTTT.